A selection of T cell receptor beta chains follows, all from one sample in a study of blood T cell repertoires in COVID-19. Profiled with immunoSEQ multiplex PCR; TCRdb holds only in-frame clones, not every one. The sample includes 150,000 to 200,000 clones, around 83% seen only once; the top ten take 0.99%. The sequenced sample consisted of peripheral blood. The source of these receptors is a man aged 18 to 29 with acute or convalescent COVID-19. Each CDR3 is given with its conserved first and last residue. A D gene is named only where the DNA matches it firmly.

V	J	D	DNA	CDR3
TRBV2	TRBJ1-2	NA	TGTGCCAGCAGTGAACTGAGCGGGGGCCTTGGCTACACCTTC	CASSELSGGLGYTF
TRBV5-6	TRBJ1-2	TRBD1	TGTGCCAGCAGCTCCACCGGGACAGGGAACTACTATGGCTACACCTTC	CASSSTGTGNYYGYTF
TRBV27	TRBJ2-3	TRBD2	TGTGCCAGCAGTAGTCTAGCGGGGATCACAGATACGCAGTATTTT	CASSSLAGITDTQYF
TRBV7-2	TRBJ2-1	TRBD2	TGTGCCAGCAGAAGAAGAGCGGGGCCCAGCTCCTACAATGAGCAGTTCTTC	CASRRRAGPSSYNEQFF
TRBV9	TRBJ1-5	NA	TGTGCCAGCAGCGAGTGGAGGGTCGGGAATCAGCCCCAGCATTTT	CASSEWRVGNQPQHF
TRBV6-1	TRBJ2-7	NA	TGTGCCAGCAGTGACCGGGACACCCTCCTTTACGAGCAGTACTTC	CASSDRDTLLYEQYF
TRBV28	TRBJ1-2	TRBD1	TGTGCCAGCCGCGACCGGCAGGGGGCTCCGGGCTACACCTTC	CASRDRQGAPGYTF
TRBV4-1	TRBJ2-3	NA	TGCGCCAGCAGCCACCCCCCGGGACTTCTCACAGATACGCAGTATTTT	CASSHPPGLLTDTQYF
TRBV5-1	TRBJ2-3	NA	TGCGCCAGCAGCCCACGGGCGGCGGGGGCCAACACAGATACGCAGTATTTT	CASSPRAAGANTDTQYF
TRBV5-4	TRBJ2-6	NA	TGTGCCAGCAGCCCCGGACTGATCTCTGGGGCCAACGTCCTGACTTTC	CASSPGLISGANVLTF
TRBV5-1	TRBJ1-1	NA	TGCGCCAGCGCGCCAGGGGCGGGGAACACTGAAGCTTTCTTT	CASAPGAGNTEAFF
TRBV29-1	TRBJ2-5	TRBD2	TGCAGCGTTCAGGGGCTAGCGGGGGGAAACCAGTACTTC	CSVQGLAGGNQYF
TRBV20-1	TRBJ2-1	TRBD2	TGCAGTGCTAGTAAGCGGGGGGGCCTTTTAGAGCAGTTCTTC	CSASKRGGLLEQFF
TRBV12-3/TRBV12-4	TRBJ1-1	NA	TGTGCCAGCAGTTTAACGGCGGCAGACGAAGCTTTCTTT	CASSLTAADEAFF
TRBV6-1	TRBJ2-2	NA	TGTGCCAGCAGTGACGGACAGACCGTGAACACCGGGGAGCTGTTTTTT	CASSDGQTVNTGELFF
TRBV30	TRBJ2-2	NA	TGTGCCTGGAGTGCCCCCCGGGACTTGCTAAACACCGGGGAGCTGTTTTTT	CAWSAPRDLLNTGELFF